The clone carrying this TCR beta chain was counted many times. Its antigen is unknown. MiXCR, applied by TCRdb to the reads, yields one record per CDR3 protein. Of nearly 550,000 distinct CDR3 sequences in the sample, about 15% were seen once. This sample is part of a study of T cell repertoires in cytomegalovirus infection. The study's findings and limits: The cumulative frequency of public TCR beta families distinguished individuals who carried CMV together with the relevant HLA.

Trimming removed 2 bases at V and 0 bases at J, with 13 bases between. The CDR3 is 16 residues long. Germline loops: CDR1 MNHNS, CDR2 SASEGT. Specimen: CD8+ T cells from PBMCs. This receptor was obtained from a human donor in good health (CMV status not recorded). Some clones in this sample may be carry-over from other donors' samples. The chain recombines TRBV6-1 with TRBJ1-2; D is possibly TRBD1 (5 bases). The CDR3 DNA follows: TGTGCCAGCAGTGAACCCCGGGACGCAGCTAACTATGGCTACACCTTC. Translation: CASSEPRDAANYGYTF.